What follows are 16 T cell receptor beta chains derived from one specimen sequenced in a study of T cells in Graves' hyperthyroidism and ophthalmopathy. Template material for amplifying TCR beta CDR3 regions consisted of RNA transcripts. First-round RT-PCR targeting the TCR CDR3 was performed with the HTBI primer set. TCRdb reprocessed the multiplex PCR reads with MiXCR, giving one entry per CDR3 protein. This sample has 300,000 to 500,000 distinct CDR3 sequences, with over 13% found just once. Material: blood. These receptor sequences come from a man aged 50 to 60 with Graves' ophthalmopathy.

The chain links TRBV4-2 to TRBJ2-7; 11 nucleotides agree with TRBD1. Germline values: CDR1 LGHNA, CDR2 YNFKEQ. The CDR3 totals 15 residues. Germline trimming cut 6 bases from V and 5 bases from J; bases unmatched to any gene: 9. CDR3: CASSYSGQGANEQYF. CDR3 bases: TGTGCCAGCAGTTACAGCGGACAGGGGGCCAACGAGCAGTACTTC.

CDR3 in amino acids: CAIRGTSRNPYNEQFF. The CDR3 nucleotides are TGTGCCATCAGGGGGACTAGCCGGAACCCTTACAATGAGCAGTTCTTC. The chain employs TRBV10-3 and TRBJ2-1; the match to TRBD2 covers 9 bases. This CDR3 region has 16 residues. V dropped 6 bases and J dropped 4; count of bases not matched to a gene: 10. Germline values: CDR1 ENHRY, CDR2 SYGVKD.

This clonotype was observed a handful of times. The V gene is TRBV12-3 or TRBV12-4, the J gene TRBJ1-1, with a weak D call TRBD1 (5 bases). The CDR3 is 13 residues long. With 6 bases removed from V and 8 bases from J, the gap between germline ends came to 16 bases. This CDR3 reads CASSISGWGEAFF. CDR3 in DNA: TGTGCCAGCAGCATTTCTGGTTGGGGGGAAGCTTTCTTT.

V and J are TRBV27 and TRBJ2-1, with TRBD2 matching 15 bases. CDR3 length: 14 amino acids. V was clipped by 5 bases and J by 8 bases; unmatched bases: 1. Germline values: CDR1 MNHEY, CDR2 SMNVEV (reference sequence). The CDR3 loop is CASSGLAGGYEQFF. CDR3 bases: TGTGCCAGCAGTGGACTAGCGGGAGGGTATGAGCAGTTCTTC.

The V gene is TRBV24-1, the J gene TRBJ1-5; 7 bases align to TRBD1. Germline V gene lookup returns CDR1 KGHDR and CDR2 SFDVKD. There are 17 residues in the CDR3. J gave up 4 bases and V 3 bases, and 11 bases lay outside the gene matches. The CDR3 loop is CATSDPQGGPLNQPQHF. DNA for the CDR3: TGTGCCACCAGTGATCCCCAGGGGGGGCCCCTTAATCAGCCCCAGCATTTT.

This sequence joins TRBV12-5 and TRBJ1-1, with D uncertain. Between the trimmed V and J ends, which lost 4 bases and 3 bases, there was a span of 12 bases. Germline CDR1 and CDR2: LGHNT and FRNRAP. The CDR3 is 14 amino acids. CDR3 sequence: CASGSGLGDTEAFF. DNA of the CDR3: TGTGCTAGTGGTTCCGGTCTGGGTGACACTGAAGCTTTCTTT.

This clonotype was found many times. The chain combines TRBV28 with TRBJ2-3; 9 bases line up with TRBD1. This CDR3 is built from 14 residues. V gave up 4 bases and J gave up 3 bases; unmatched junction bases: 2. Germline V gene sequence: CDR1 MDHEN, CDR2 SYDVKM. DNA for the CDR3: TGTGCCAGCAGTTCGGGACAGGGAACAGATACGCAGTATTTT. This translates into CASSSGQGTDTQYF.

Here the CDR3 reads CASSIAGLTTEAFF. CDR3 DNA sequence: TGTGCCAGTAGTATTGCTGGGTTGACCACTGAAGCTTTCTTT. The chain is built from TRBV19 and TRBJ1-1; unclear D gene. This CDR3 is built from 14 residues. With 3 bases removed from V and 4 bases from J, the gap between germline ends came to 12 bases. The germline gives CDR1 LNHDA, CDR2 SQIVND (reference sequence). Using reference TRBV19 and TRBJ1-1 for the parts outside the CDR3, the full variable domain is DGGITQSPKYLFRKEGQNVTLSCEQNLNHDAMYWYRQDPGQGLRLIYYSQIVNDFQKGDIAEGYSVSREKKESFPLTVTSAQKNPTAFYLCASSIAGLTTEAFFGQGTRLTVV.

In its sample, this clonotype was seen many times. The chain uses TRBV24-1 and TRBJ2-1; 10 nucleotides align to TRBD1. Trimming cost V 2 bases and J 7 bases; bases outside gene matches: 4. The CDR3 contains 15 residues. Germline V gene data show CDR1 as KGHDR and CDR2 as SFDVKD. The CDR3 loop reads CATSDWGQGRNEQFF. In nucleotides, the CDR3 is TGTGCCACCAGTGATTGGGGACAGGGGAGGAATGAGCAGTTCTTC.

This clonotype was observed many times. V and J are TRBV29-1 and TRBJ2-5; D not certain. The ends were cut back, 4 bases at V and 5 bases at J, with 11 bases in the middle. The CDR3 has 12 amino acids. Germline V CDR1 and CDR2: SQVTM, ANQGSEA. CDR3 nucleotide sequence: TGCAGCGTTGGAATGGGTTCGGAGACCCAGTACTTC. Amino acid sequence: CSVGMGSETQYF.

This chain joins TRBV27 and TRBJ2-1, with a tentative D call TRBD2 (6 bases). V lost 10 bases to trimming and J lost 10 bases, with 14 bases between them. The CDR3 is 11 amino acids. The germline V gene encodes CDR1 MNHEY and CDR2 SMNVEV (reference sequence). The CDR3 DNA is TGTGCCACCAAAGCGGGCGCCGAGCAGTTCTTC. It yields the protein CATKAGAEQFF.

This clonotype was seen ten or more times. The chain joins TRBV29-1 to TRBJ2-1; the match to TRBD1 covers 9 bases. Germline lookup yields CDR1 SQVTM and CDR2 ANQGSEA. CDR3 length: 13 amino acids. Losses at the gene ends were 7 bases for V and 5 bases for J; bases not matched to a gene: 6. The CDR3 DNA follows: TGCAGCGACTCCGGGACAGGGAACAATGAGCAGTTCTTC. Its translation is CSDSGTGNNEQFF.

As to this clonotype: A much larger clone is a single base away; this may be a read error. This chain uses TRBV18 with TRBJ2-5; D uncertain. Germline V gives CDR1 KGHSH, CDR2 LQKENI. CDR3 size: 13 residues. The CDR3 coding sequence is TGTGCCAGCTCGGCTGGGGTGGCTGAGACCCAGCACTTC. As protein: CASSAGVAETQHF. The full variable domain, in which reference TRBV18 and TRBJ2-5 provide the parts outside the CDR3, is NAGVMQNPRHLVRRRGQEARLRCSPMKGHSHVYWYRQLPEEGLKFMVYLQKENIIDESGMPKERFSAEFPKEGPSILRIQQVVRGDSAAYFCASSAGVAETQHFGPGTRLLVL.

V gene TRBV30 combines with J gene TRBJ2-7; 7 nucleotides line up with TRBD2. Germline V lookup: CDR1 GTSNPN, CDR2 SVGIG (reference sequence). The CDR3 spans 14 residues. The junction had 3 bases not matched to a gene; V was cut back by 1 base and J by 0 bases. CDR3 in amino acids: CAWSGGGSSYEQYF. The CDR3 DNA follows: TGTGCCTGGAGTGGGGGGGGGAGCTCCTACGAGCAGTACTTC.

The sample holds many counts of this clonotype. The chain joins TRBV2 to TRBJ2-1, with D possibly matching TRBD1 (6 bases). V lost 6 bases and J lost 4, with 16 bases in between. Germline V gene data show CDR1 as SNHLY and CDR2 as FYNNEI. The length of the CDR3 is 15 residues. The CDR3 spells CASRQGILTYNEQFF. The CDR3, as DNA: TGTGCCAGCAGACAGGGTATACTGACTTACAATGAGCAGTTCTTC.

This clonotype was counted many times. The chain recombines TRBV7-9 with TRBJ1-3; D gene ambiguous. The V gene's germline CDR1 is SEHNR and CDR2 FQNEAQ (reference sequence). This CDR3 is built from 15 residues. Trimming removed 5 bases at V and 0 bases at J, with 11 bases between. The CDR3 loop reads CASSLETGSGNTIYF. The CDR3 coding sequence is TGTGCCAGCAGCCTCGAGACTGGCTCTGGAAACACCATATATTTT.